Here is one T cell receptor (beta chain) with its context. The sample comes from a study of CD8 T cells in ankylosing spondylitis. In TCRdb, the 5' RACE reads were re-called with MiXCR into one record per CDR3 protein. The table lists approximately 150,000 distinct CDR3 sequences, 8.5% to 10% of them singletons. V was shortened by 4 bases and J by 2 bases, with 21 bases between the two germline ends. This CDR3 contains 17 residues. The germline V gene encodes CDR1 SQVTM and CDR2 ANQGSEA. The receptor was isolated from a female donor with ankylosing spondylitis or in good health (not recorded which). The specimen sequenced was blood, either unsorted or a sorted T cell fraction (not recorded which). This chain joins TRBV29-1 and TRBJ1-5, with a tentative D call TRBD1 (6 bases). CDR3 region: CSVASIPGHRGNQPQHF. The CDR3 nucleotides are TGCAGCGTTGCCAGTATACCGGGACACCGGGGCAATCAGCCCCAGCATTTT.